A selection of T cell receptor beta chains follows, all from one sample in a study of shared clonotypes between healthy human individuals. The table came from immunoSEQ multiplex PCR; TCRdb's copy has only in-frame clones and leaves some out. The data hold about 1 million clones, with around 76% observed a single time. The sequenced sample consisted of memory CD4+ T cells sorted from blood. The receptors shown here come from a man between 18 and 35 years old in good health. CDR3s include the opening cysteine and the closing phenylalanine or tryptophan. Each record gives: CDR3 length, V gene, D gene, J gene, clone size, CDR3 DNA, CDR3 protein. D genes are given only for firm matches. A clone size is listed for some rows: how often the clone was seen (once, few, many), or a class if it is expanded.

14	TRBV5-1	.	TRBJ1-1	.	TGCGCCAGTTCTCTACAGCCTTCGAACACTGAAGCTTTCTTT	CASSLQPSNTEAFF
12	TRBV5-1	TRBD1	TRBJ2-7	.	TGCGCCAGCAGCTTGGACAGGGGTGAGCAGTACTTC	CASSLDRGEQYF
16	TRBV18	TRBD2	TRBJ2-7	.	TGTGCCAGCTCACCATTAGCGGGAGGGAGAACCTACGAGCAGTACTTC	CASSPLAGGRTYEQYF
15	TRBV5-1	.	TRBJ2-1	few	TGCGCCAGCAGCTTGGGACCCGCAGGGGCGTGGGAGCAGTTCTTC	CASSLGPAGAWEQFF
17	TRBV28	.	TRBJ2-7	.	TGTGCCAGCAGTTTGGGCTGGGTCGTGATCGGCTCCTACGAGCAGTACTTC	CASSLGWVVIGSYEQYF
15	TRBV7-9	.	TRBJ2-5	few	TGTGCCAGCAGCTTAAGGGGGGCCCTGCAAGAGACCCAGTACTTC	CASSLRGALQETQYF
14	TRBV5-1	TRBD1	TRBJ1-2	.	TGCGCCAGCAGCTTGGTCTCGCAGGGGGCAGGCTACACCTTC	CASSLVSQGAGYTF
17	TRBV4-3	TRBD2	TRBJ2-1	few	TGCGCCAGCAGCCAATCAAGCGGGAGGGGCCGTTACAATGAGCAGTTCTTC	CASSQSSGRGRYNEQFF
13	TRBV28	.	TRBJ2-5	.	TGTGCCAGCAGTAGGACGGCCCAAGAGACCCAGTACTTC	CASSRTAQETQYF
18	TRBV11-2	TRBD1	TRBJ1-4	.	TGTGCCAGCAGCTTAGTAGGGGGCGGGTTCGCAACTAATGAAAAACTGTTTTTT	CASSLVGGGFATNEKLFF
14	TRBV5-1	.	TRBJ1-1	.	TGCGCCAGCAGCTTGGTTGAGATAAACACTGAAGCTTTCTTT	CASSLVEINTEAFF
17	TRBV7-2	TRBD1	TRBJ2-7	.	TGTGCCAGCAGCTTACGGGACAGCCGAACCCTCTCCTACGAGCAGTACTTC	CASSLRDSRTLSYEQYF
12	TRBV2	.	TRBJ2-7	few	TGTGCCAGCGGCGGACGGTTCTACGAGCAGTACTTC	CASGGRFYEQYF
15	TRBV11-2	.	TRBJ2-3	.	TGTGCCAGCAGCGTTAGGGGTGGTAGCCCAGATACGCAGTATTTT	CASSVRGGSPDTQYF
13	TRBV4-1	.	TRBJ1-2	.	TGCGCCAGCAGCCAAGGATGGAACTATGGCTACACCTTC	CASSQGWNYGYTF
12	TRBV28	.	TRBJ2-7	.	TGTGCCAGCTCATTGAGGCTGTACGAGCAGTACTTC	CASSLRLYEQYF
13	TRBV18	.	TRBJ1-2	.	TGTGCCAGCTCACCGTCAGATTCGAGAGGCTACACCTTC	CASSPSDSRGYTF
16	TRBV19	TRBD2	TRBJ2-1	once	TGTGCCAGTAGGGAAGGGACTAGCGGGATGTACAATGAGCAGTTCTTC	CASREGTSGMYNEQFF
15	TRBV2	.	TRBJ1-2	.	TGTGCCAGCAGCGCCCAAGCGGGGCCCGACTATGGCTACACCTTC	CASSAQAGPDYGYTF
14	TRBV6-5	.	TRBJ1-5	.	TGTGCCAGCAGTTCACAGGGTAACCGACAGCCCCAGCATTTT	CASSSQGNRQPQHF
12	TRBV7-2	.	TRBJ1-5	once	TGTGCCAGCAGTAGAGGGGGGCAGCCCCAGCATTTT	CASSRGGQPQHF
16	TRBV25-1	.	TRBJ2-7	.	TGTGCCAGCTTCGCACTGGCGGGGAAGTCCGATTACGAGCAGTACTTC	CASFALAGKSDYEQYF
14	TRBV19	.	TRBJ1-4	.	TGTGCCAGCAGGGTCTACTTCGGTAGTGAAAAACTGTTTTTT	CASRVYFGSEKLFF
17	TRBV7-6	.	TRBJ2-1	.	TGTGCCAGCAGCTCCAGGACCCCTCCTAGCGGAGGGGGTGAGCAGTTCTTC	CASSSRTPPSGGGEQFF
13	TRBV5-5	.	TRBJ1-2	few	TGTGCCAGCAGCCCGGAGGCACGTTATGGCTACACCTTC	CASSPEARYGYTF
15	TRBV12-5	TRBD1	TRBJ1-1	.	TGTGCTAGTGGTTTTACTGGACAGGGTAAAACTGAAGCTTTCTTT	CASGFTGQGKTEAFF
14	TRBV5-1	TRBD2	TRBJ2-3	.	TGCGCCAGCAGCTTAGCGGGGGCGACAGATACGCAGTATTTT	CASSLAGATDTQYF
15	TRBV5-1	.	TRBJ2-7	.	TGCGCCAGCAGCCCGGACGGAACTAGCTCCTACGAGCAGTACTTC	CASSPDGTSSYEQYF
13	TRBV11-2	.	TRBJ1-5	.	TGTGCCAGCAGCTTAGCCAGCAATCAGCCCCAGCATTTT	CASSLASNQPQHF
16	TRBV5-4	TRBD1	TRBJ2-6	.	TGTGCCAGCACCTCGGACAGGGCAACTGGGGCCAACGTCCTGACTTTC	CASTSDRATGANVLTF
16	TRBV7-6	TRBD2	TRBJ2-7	.	TGTGCCAGCAGTAATACCCGCTCCGGGAGGGACTACGAGCAGTACTTC	CASSNTRSGRDYEQYF